The 2 T cell receptor beta chains in this list originate from one sample, sequenced in a study of T cells after somatic rescue of genetic block. Using immunoSEQ multiplex PCR, the repertoire was profiled, and TCRdb retains in-frame clones only, with some absent. The sample carries about 72,000 clones, just over 90% recorded once. The sample was peripheral blood mononuclear cells (PBMCs). The source of these receptors is a man younger than 45.

This chain links TRBV6-6 with TRBJ2-7, with a tentative D call TRBD1 (5 bases). This CDR3 is built from 11 residues. Trimming cost V 4 bases and J 6 bases, with 7 bases left between them. Per germline, CDR1 MNHNY and CDR2 SVGAGI (reference sequence). The CDR3 is CASSSTGEQYF. The CDR3 DNA sequence: TGTGCCAGCAGTTCCACAGGCGAGCAGTACTTC.

The rearrangement links TRBV21-1 to TRBJ2-3; the tabulated D call, TRBD1, remains unverified against the DNA. TRBV21-1 has pseudogene status. The CDR3 has 16 amino acids. The CDR3 DNA reads as TGTGCCAGCAGCAAAGAGGGGCAAATCTTGGGTGATACGCAGTATTTT. It specifies CASSKEGQILGDTQYF.